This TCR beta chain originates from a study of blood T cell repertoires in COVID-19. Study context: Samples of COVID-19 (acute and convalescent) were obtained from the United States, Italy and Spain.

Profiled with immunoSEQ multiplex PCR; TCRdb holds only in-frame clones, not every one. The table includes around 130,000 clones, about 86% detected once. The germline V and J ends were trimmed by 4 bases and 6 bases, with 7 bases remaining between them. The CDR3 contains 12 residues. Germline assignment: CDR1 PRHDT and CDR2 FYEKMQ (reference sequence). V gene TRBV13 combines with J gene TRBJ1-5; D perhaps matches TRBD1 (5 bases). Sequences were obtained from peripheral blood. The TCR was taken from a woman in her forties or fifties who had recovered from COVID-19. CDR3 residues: CASSSGGQPQHF. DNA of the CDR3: TGTGCCAGCAGCTCCGGGGGTCAGCCCCAGCATTTT.